This is a list of T cell receptor beta chains from one sample in a study of T-cell memory formation after mild COVID-19. TCRdb itself ran the 5' RACE reads through MiXCR, one entry per CDR3 protein. The profile shows approximately 430,000 distinct CDR3 sequences, under 25% of them singletons. Sequencing was carried out using PBMCs or a T cell subset sorted from them (not recorded which). These receptors were collected from an adult woman who had mild COVID-19 (a few samples of this study predate the infection). Cell type and time point are not known. The CDR3 runs from the conserved cysteine through the conserved F or W. Each record gives: D gene, V gene, clone size, J gene, CDR3 DNA, CDR3 protein. A D gene is named only where the DNA matches it firmly. Clone size is shown for a subset of rows, as once, few, many or a class of expanded clone.

NA	TRBV5-1	NA	TRBJ2-7	TGCGCCAGCAGCTTGGCGGGACACCTCTACGAGCAGTACTTC	CASSLAGHLYEQYF
NA	TRBV29-1	NA	TRBJ1-2	TGCAGCGTTGTCGGCGGGGATAGGGACTATGGCTACACCTTC	CSVVGGDRDYGYTF
NA	TRBV29-1	NA	TRBJ1-4	TGCAGCGTTGAAGAACAGGGTTTCGGGGCTAATGAAAAACTGTTTTTT	CSVEEQGFGANEKLFF
TRBD2	TRBV4-2	NA	TRBJ2-1	TGTGCCAGCAGCCCTCAGCGGGAGGGCCGAGGGGAGCAGTTCTTC	CASSPQREGRGEQFF
NA	TRBV3-1	few	TRBJ1-6	TGTGCCAGCAGCGGGAAGACAGCCAGGAATTCACCCCTCCACTTT	CASSGKTARNSPLHF
TRBD2	TRBV6-4	few	TRBJ2-2	TGTGCCAGCAGTGAGACTAGCGGGGGGTCTAACACCGGGGAGCTGTTTTTT	CASSETSGGSNTGELFF
NA	TRBV4-3	NA	TRBJ2-3	TGCGCCAGCAGCCCAGGACGGGAAGGGCGGGCGCAGTATTTT	CASSPGREGRAQYF
TRBD1	TRBV7-2	NA	TRBJ1-6	TGTGCCAGCAGAACCCGGGGACAGGGGTCCGATTCACCCCTCCACTTT	CASRTRGQGSDSPLHF
NA	TRBV5-1	NA	TRBJ1-1	TGCGCCAGCAGCTTGGTGAGGGGCACTGAAGCTTTCTTT	CASSLVRGTEAFF
NA	TRBV12-3/TRBV12-4	few	TRBJ2-7	TGTGCCAGCAGTTTAGGTGGGCGGTTCGACGAGCAGTACTTC	CASSLGGRFDEQYF
NA	TRBV27	NA	TRBJ2-3	TGTGCCAGCAGTTTATCCCCAGGGGATACGCAGTATTTT	CASSLSPGDTQYF
TRBD2	TRBV20-1	few	TRBJ2-1	TGCAGTGCTAGCGGGACTAGCGGAATCTCGTCGAGGTATGAGCAGTTCTTC	CSASGTSGISSRYEQFF
NA	TRBV9	NA	TRBJ2-1	TGTGCCAGCAGCCTCCAACCTAGTGGACCCTACAATGAGCAGTTCTTC	CASSLQPSGPYNEQFF
NA	TRBV5-4	few	TRBJ2-3	TGTGCCAGCAGCTTGCCGGGACTTAGCACAGATACGCAGTATTTT	CASSLPGLSTDTQYF